A single sample is the source of the 18 T cell receptor beta chains below, sequenced in a study of T cells in Graves' hyperthyroidism and ophthalmopathy. RNA transcripts gave rise to amplified TCR beta CDR3 regions. HTBI primers were the set used in a first-round RT-PCR of the TCR CDR3. TCRdb re-derived calls from the multiplex PCR reads in MiXCR, one entry per CDR3 protein. The sample has some 440,000 distinct CDR3 sequences; less than 20% are singletons. The sample taken for sequencing was blood. These receptors all stem from a woman aged 18-29 years with Graves' hyperthyroidism.

V usage is TRBV9 and J usage is TRBJ2-2; D might be TRBD1 or TRBD2, each matching 6 bases. The V gene's germline CDR1 is SGDLS and CDR2 YYNGEE. Trimming removed 0 bases at V and 0 bases at J, with 9 bases between. CDR3 length: 16 amino acids. This CDR3 is CASSVEGGPNTGELFF. In nucleotides, the CDR3 is TGTGCCAGCAGCGTAGAGGGGGGTCCGAACACCGGGGAGCTGTTTTTT.

V usage is TRBV12-3 or TRBV12-4 and J usage is TRBJ2-1; 9 bases agree with TRBD2. With V trimmed by 3 bases and J by 7 bases, 19 bases remained unmatched. This CDR3 is 19 amino acids long. The CDR3 protein is CASSFGLAGVFKRWNEQFF. The CDR3 region has the DNA TGTGCCAGCAGTTTCGGGTTAGCGGGAGTCTTCAAGCGCTGGAATGAGCAGTTCTTC.

CDR3 nucleotide sequence: TGTGCCAGCAGCTTATCCTCACAGGTCGACTATAATTCACCCCTCCACTTT. It yields the protein CASSLSSQVDYNSPLHF. V is TRBV7-6 and J is TRBJ1-6; weak D call: TRBD1 (5 bases). CDR3 length: 17 residues. The germline V and J ends were trimmed by 2 bases and 3 bases, with 14 bases remaining between them. Looked up from germline, CDR1 is SGHVS and CDR2 is FNYEAQ.

The chain employs TRBV19 and TRBJ1-1; no clear D. CDR3 length: 15 residues. Germline values: CDR1 LNHDA, CDR2 SQIVND (reference sequence). The ends were cut back, 1 base at V and 1 base at J, with 10 bases in the middle. CDR3: CASSIGWERNTEAFF. In DNA form, the CDR3 reads TGTGCCAGTAGTATAGGTTGGGAGAGGAACACTGAAGCTTTCTTT.

CDR3 DNA sequence: TGTGCCAGCAGTGAATTCGGCGGGAGCTCCTACGAGCAGTACTTC. Translated: CASSEFGGSSYEQYF. The chain has TRBV6-1 and TRBJ2-7; 7 positions match TRBD2. Unmatched junction bases numbered 4, after V lost 2 bases and J lost 0 bases. The germline CDR1 and CDR2 sequences are MNHNS and SASEGT. CDR3 length equals 15 residues.

Comments on this clonotype: This may stem from a read error, because a much larger clone lies one nucleotide away. J is TRBJ2-5 and V is TRBV5-1; D is ambiguous. Trimming shortened V by 0 bases and J by 4 bases, and 10 bases separated the two germline ends. Germline V CDR1 and CDR2: SGHRS, YFSETQ. CDR3 length: 14 residues. CDR3 residues: CASSLAPKGETQYF. The CDR3 DNA reads TGCGCCAGCAGCTTGGCACCTAAAGGAGAGACCCAGTACTTC.

This clonotype was observed a few times. The chain carries TRBV7-9 and TRBJ1-6, with a weak D call TRBD1 (5 bases). From germline, CDR1 is SEHNR and CDR2 FQNEAQ (reference sequence). V lost 5 bases and J 10 bases, leaving 18 bases between the germline ends. There are 15 residues in the CDR3. This chain's CDR3 is CASSLRDPLNSPLHF. CDR3 DNA: TGTGCCAGCAGCCTCCGGGACCCGCTGAACTCACCCCTCCACTTT. Combining the CDR3 with reference TRBV7-9 and TRBJ1-6 gives the whole variable domain DTGVSQNPRHKITKRGQNVTFRCDPISEHNRLYWYRQTLGQGPEFLTYFQNEAQLEKSRLLSDRFSAERPKGSFSTLEIQRTEQGDSAMYLCASSLRDPLNSPLHFGNGTRLTVT.

There are many counts of this clonotype. This sequence joins TRBV24-1 and TRBJ2-5, with 13 bases matching TRBD2. Germline V lookup: CDR1 KGHDR, CDR2 SFDVKD. V lost 0 bases and J lost 13; bases outside the gene matches: 13. The CDR3 is 17 residues long. CDR3 DNA sequence: TGTGCCACCAGTGATTTGCCTCCCGGGACTAGCGGGGAGGTGTGGTACTTC. Translated: CATSDLPPGTSGEVWYF.

This clonotype was recorded many times. This chain uses TRBV6-5 with TRBJ2-1; D is perhaps TRBD1 (5 bases). The V gene's germline CDR1 is MNHEY and CDR2 SVGAGI. The CDR3 is made up of 14 amino acids. The germline V and J ends were trimmed by 1 base and 5 bases, with 9 bases remaining between them. The CDR3 here is CASSYFRTNNEQFF. For the CDR3, the DNA is TGTGCCAGCAGTTACTTCCGGACAAACAATGAGCAGTTCTTC.

There are a few counts of this clonotype. The chain joins TRBV9 to TRBJ1-2, with unresolved D. The V end was cut by 0 bases, the J end by 11 bases, with 17 bases between. Germline V lookup: CDR1 SGDLS, CDR2 YYNGEE. CDR3 length: 14 amino acids. CDR3 region: CASSVGQIGQRYTF. Written as DNA, the CDR3 is TGTGCCAGCAGCGTAGGGCAGATTGGGCAGCGATACACCTTC. Full variable domain (missing parts from reference TRBV9 and TRBJ1-2): DSGVTQTPKHLITATGQRVTLRCSPRSGDLSVYWYQQSLDQGLQFLIQYYNGEERAKGNILERFSAQQFPDLHSELNLSSLELGDSALYFCASSVGQIGQRYTFGSGTRLTVV.

In this sample, this clonotype turned up a few times. The chain carries TRBV7-9 and TRBJ1-4, with 10 nucleotides matching TRBD1. The germline V gene has CDR1 SEHNR and CDR2 FQNEAQ (reference sequence). With V trimmed by 5 bases and J by 5 bases, 5 bases remained unmatched. This CDR3 spans 15 amino acids. As DNA, the CDR3 is TGTGCCAGCAGCCCCTGGACAGGGGGAAATGAAAAACTGTTTTTT. It encodes CASSPWTGGNEKLFF. Complete variable domain (other parts from reference TRBV7-9 and TRBJ1-4): DTGVSQNPRHKITKRGQNVTFRCDPISEHNRLYWYRQTLGQGPEFLTYFQNEAQLEKSRLLSDRFSAERPKGSFSTLEIQRTEQGDSAMYLCASSPWTGGNEKLFFGSGTQLSVL.

This clonotype was observed at least ten times. The chain couples TRBV28 to TRBJ2-1, with no clear D. Germline-derived CDR1 and CDR2 are MDHEN and SYDVKM. The length of the CDR3 is 18 residues. V lost 4 bases and J 0 bases, leaving 19 bases between the germline ends. The CDR3 DNA reads TGTGCCAGCAGTTGGCCCCCGGTTAGTCTTAGCTCCTACAATGAGCAGTTCTTC. It specifies CASSWPPVSLSSYNEQFF.

In its sample, this clonotype was seen a few times. The chain uses TRBV5-1 and TRBJ1-1, with D possibly TRBD1 on 5 matching bases. Trimming stripped 0 bases from V and 1 base from J, with 10 bases between. CDR3 size: 15 residues. The germline gives CDR1 SGHRS, CDR2 YFSETQ. The CDR3 loop is CASSLDSGANTEAFF. The DNA of the CDR3 is TGCGCCAGCAGCTTGGACTCCGGGGCGAACACTGAAGCTTTCTTT.

This rearrangement joins TRBV2 to TRBJ1-3; TRBD1 matches 8 bases. From germline, CDR1 is SNHLY and CDR2 FYNNEI. The V and J ends lost 3 bases and 4 bases, in that order; junction bases with no gene match: 5. The CDR3 loop spans 15 amino acids. The CDR3 DNA sequence: TGTGCCAGCAGTGATGAATCAGGGGGCGGAAACACCATATATTTT. Protein: CASSDESGGGNTIYF.

This clonotype has a handful of counts. The V and J genes are TRBV25-1 and TRBJ2-3; TRBD2 matches at 11 bases. The V gene end was trimmed by 4 bases and the J gene end by 1 base; junction bases not matched to a gene: 4. The length of the CDR3 is 16 residues. Germline V lookup: CDR1 MGHDK, CDR2 SYGVNS. CDR3 in amino acids: CASSGSGRGGTDTQYF. CDR3 nucleotide sequence: TGTGCCAGCAGTGGTAGCGGGAGGGGCGGCACAGATACGCAGTATTTT.

This clonotype was seen a few times. The chain joins TRBV20-1 to TRBJ1-2, with 8 bases aligning to TRBD1. This CDR3 is built from 13 residues. Germline assignment: CDR1 DFQATT and CDR2 SNEGSKA (reference sequence). The V segment lost 6 bases and the J segment 6 bases; nucleotides outside the gene matches: 9. Written as DNA, the CDR3 is TGCAGTGCCTGGACGGACAGGGAGGATGGCTACACCTTC. Protein: CSAWTDREDGYTF.

The chain links TRBV19 to TRBJ2-7; no definite D call. Germline values: CDR1 LNHDA, CDR2 SQIVND (reference sequence). The CDR3 consists of 14 residues. The ends were cut back, 3 bases at V and 0 bases at J, with 9 bases in the middle. The CDR3 region is CASSMTLRSYEQYF. The CDR3 DNA is TGTGCCAGTAGTATGACACTCCGCTCCTACGAGCAGTACTTC.

The table lists this clonotype with many counts. The J gene is TRBJ1-2, the V gene TRBV3-1; perhaps TRBD1 as D (6 bases). Germline CDR1 LGHDT, CDR2 YNNKEL (reference sequence). The CDR3 loop spans 15 amino acids. Trimming removed 8 bases from V and 7 bases from J, with 23 bases in between. Here the CDR3 reads CASVLSTGPRIGYTF. The CDR3 nucleotides are TGTGCCAGCGTCCTCAGTACAGGGCCTAGGATTGGCTACACCTTC.